This passage covers 2 T cell receptor beta chains from one sample sequenced in a study of CD8+CD57+ T cells in acquired aplastic anemia. According to the study, genomic DNA was the template for TCR beta VDJ and CDR3 profiling. TCRdb redid the calling of the reads with MiXCR, one entry per CDR3 protein. The data contain about 210,000 distinct CDR3 sequences, approximately 60% of them singletons. The sample taken for sequencing was sorted CD4+, CD8+, or CD8+CD57+ T cells (not recorded which) from PBMCs. The receptors shown here come from a human donor in good health.

This chain links TRBV24-1 with TRBJ2-1; D is possibly TRBD2 (6 bases). The V and J ends lost 3 bases and 5 bases respectively, with 13 bases between them. This CDR3 spans 15 amino acids. Germline V gene lookup returns CDR1 KGHDR and CDR2 SFDVKD. The CDR3 DNA follows: TGTGCCACCAGTGATCCGGGACTTACCCACAATGAGCAGTTCTTC. Translation gives CATSDPGLTHNEQFF.

This clonotype was picked up a small number of times. The chain uses TRBV10-2 and TRBJ1-1; no clear D. The V gene's germline CDR1 is WSHSY and CDR2 SAAADI. Trimming pared 6 bases from V and 2 bases from J, leaving 13 bases between. The CDR3 is 14 residues long. The CDR3 sequence is CASSQTGPNTEAFF. Written as DNA, the CDR3 is TGCGCCAGCAGCCAAACCGGGCCTAACACTGAAGCTTTCTTT.